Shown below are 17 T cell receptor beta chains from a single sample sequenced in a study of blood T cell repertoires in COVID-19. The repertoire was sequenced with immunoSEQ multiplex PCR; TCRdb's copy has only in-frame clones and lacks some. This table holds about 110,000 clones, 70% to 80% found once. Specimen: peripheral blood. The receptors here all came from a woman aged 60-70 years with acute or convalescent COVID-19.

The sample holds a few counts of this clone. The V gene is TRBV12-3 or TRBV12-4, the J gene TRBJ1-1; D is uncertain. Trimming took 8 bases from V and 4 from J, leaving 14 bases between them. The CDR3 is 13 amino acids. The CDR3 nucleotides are TGTGCCAGCGGAGGAATCAGTGGCACTGAAGCTTTCTTT. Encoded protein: CASGGISGTEAFF.

As DNA, the CDR3 is TGTGCCAGCAGCTTAAAAGAGAAGCGGGGGGCCTACTACAATGAGCAGTTCTTC. Its translation is CASSLKEKRGAYYNEQFF. The chain joins TRBV7-3 to TRBJ2-1, with 9 bases aligning to TRBD2. V lost 1 base, J lost 3 bases, and 10 bases stayed unmatched. This CDR3 comprises 18 residues. Germline CDR1 SGHTA, CDR2 FQGTGA. Filled out from reference TRBV7-3 and TRBJ2-1, the complete variable domain reads GAGVSQTPSNKVTEKGKYVELRCDPISGHTALYWYRQSLGQGPEFLIYFQGTGAADDSGLPNDRFFAVRPEGSVSTLKIQRTERGDSAVYLCASSLKEKRGAYYNEQFFGPGTRLTVL.

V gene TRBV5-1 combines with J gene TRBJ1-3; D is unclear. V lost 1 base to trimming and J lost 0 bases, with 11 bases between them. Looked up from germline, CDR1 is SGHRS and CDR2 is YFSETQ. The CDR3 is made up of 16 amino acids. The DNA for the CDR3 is TGCGCCAGCAGCTTGACTGGGCAAGCCTCTGGAAACACCATATATTTT. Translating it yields CASSLTGQASGNTIYF. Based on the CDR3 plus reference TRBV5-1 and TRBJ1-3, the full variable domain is KAGVTQTPRYLIKTRGQQVTLSCSPISGHRSVSWYQQTPGQGLQFLFEYFSETQRNKGNFPGRFSGRQFSNSRSEMNVSTLELGDSALYLCASSLTGQASGNTIYFGEGSWLTVV.

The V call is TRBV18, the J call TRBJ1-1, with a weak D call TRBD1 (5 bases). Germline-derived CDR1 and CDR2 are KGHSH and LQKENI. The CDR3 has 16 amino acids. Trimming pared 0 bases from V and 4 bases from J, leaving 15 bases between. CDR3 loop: CASSPPRHSRATEAFF. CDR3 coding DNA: TGTGCCAGCTCACCACCAAGGCACTCCAGGGCCACTGAAGCTTTCTTT.

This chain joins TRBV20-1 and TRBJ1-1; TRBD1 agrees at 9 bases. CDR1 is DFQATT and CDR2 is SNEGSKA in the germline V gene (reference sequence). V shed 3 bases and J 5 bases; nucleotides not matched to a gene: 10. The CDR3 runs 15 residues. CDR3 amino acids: CSASSSRTGETEAFF. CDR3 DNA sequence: TGCAGTGCTAGTTCTAGCCGGACAGGGGAGACTGAAGCTTTCTTT.

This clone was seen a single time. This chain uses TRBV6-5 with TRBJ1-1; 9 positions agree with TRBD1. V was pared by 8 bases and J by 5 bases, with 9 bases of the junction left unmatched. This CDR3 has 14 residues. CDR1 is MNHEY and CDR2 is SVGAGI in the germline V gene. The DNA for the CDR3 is TGTGCCAGCCCGGACAGGGGTGCCACGACTGAAGCTTTCTTT. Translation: CASPDRGATTEAFF.

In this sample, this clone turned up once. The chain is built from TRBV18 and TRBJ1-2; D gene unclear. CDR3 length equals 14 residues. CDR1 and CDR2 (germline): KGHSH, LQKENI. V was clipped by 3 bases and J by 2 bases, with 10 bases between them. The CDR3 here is CASSPDKDNYGYTF. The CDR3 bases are TGTGCCAGCTCACCCGACAAAGACAACTATGGCTACACCTTC.

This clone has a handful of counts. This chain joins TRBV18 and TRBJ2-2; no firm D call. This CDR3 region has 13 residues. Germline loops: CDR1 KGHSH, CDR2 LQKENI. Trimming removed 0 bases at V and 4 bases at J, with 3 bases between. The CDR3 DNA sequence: TGTGCCAGCTCACCACCGAGCACCGGGGAGCTGTTTTTT. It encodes CASSPPSTGELFF.

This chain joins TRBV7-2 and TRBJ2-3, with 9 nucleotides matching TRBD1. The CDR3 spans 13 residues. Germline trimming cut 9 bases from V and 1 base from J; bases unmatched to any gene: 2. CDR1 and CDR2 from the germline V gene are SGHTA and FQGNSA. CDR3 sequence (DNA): TGTGCCAGTGGGGACAGGGGCACAGATACGCAGTATTTT. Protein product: CASGDRGTDTQYF.

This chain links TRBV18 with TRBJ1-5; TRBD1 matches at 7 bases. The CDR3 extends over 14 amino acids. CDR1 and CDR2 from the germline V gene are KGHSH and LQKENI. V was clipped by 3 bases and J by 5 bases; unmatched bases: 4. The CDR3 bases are TGTGCCAGCTCACCGGGACAGAGGGATCAGCCCCAGCATTTT. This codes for CASSPGQRDQPQHF.

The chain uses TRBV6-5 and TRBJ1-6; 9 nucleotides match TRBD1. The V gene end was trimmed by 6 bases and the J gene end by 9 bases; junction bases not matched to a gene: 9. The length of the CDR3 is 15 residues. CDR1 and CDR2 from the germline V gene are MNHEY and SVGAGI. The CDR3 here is CASRRTGGASSPLHF. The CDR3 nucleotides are TGTGCCAGCAGGAGAACAGGGGGCGCGAGTTCACCCCTCCACTTT.

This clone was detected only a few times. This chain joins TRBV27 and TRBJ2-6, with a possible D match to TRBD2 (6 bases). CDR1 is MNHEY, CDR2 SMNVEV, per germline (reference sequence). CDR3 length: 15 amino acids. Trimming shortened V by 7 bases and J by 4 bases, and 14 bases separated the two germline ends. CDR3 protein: CASKEGPYGANVLTF. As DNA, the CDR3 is TGTGCCAGCAAGGAGGGGCCTTACGGGGCCAACGTCCTGACTTTC.

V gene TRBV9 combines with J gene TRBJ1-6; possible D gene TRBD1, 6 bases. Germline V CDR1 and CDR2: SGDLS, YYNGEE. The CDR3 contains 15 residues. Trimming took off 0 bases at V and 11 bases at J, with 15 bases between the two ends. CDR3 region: CASSVDPGEGTPLHF. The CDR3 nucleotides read TGTGCCAGCAGCGTAGATCCAGGGGAAGGGACACCCCTCCACTTT. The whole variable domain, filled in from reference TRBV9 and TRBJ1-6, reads DSGVTQTPKHLITATGQRVTLRCSPRSGDLSVYWYQQSLDQGLQFLIQYYNGEERAKGNILERFSAQQFPDLHSELNLSSLELGDSALYFCASSVDPGEGTPLHFGNGTRLTVT.

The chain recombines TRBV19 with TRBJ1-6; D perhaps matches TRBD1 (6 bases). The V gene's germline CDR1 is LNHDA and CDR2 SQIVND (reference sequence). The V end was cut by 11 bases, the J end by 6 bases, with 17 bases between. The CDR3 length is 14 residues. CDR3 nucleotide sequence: TGTGCCTCCTCCCGGACAGCGGTTAATTCACCCCTCCACTTT. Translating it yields CASSRTAVNSPLHF. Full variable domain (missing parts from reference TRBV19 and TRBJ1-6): DGGITQSPKYLFRKEGQNVTLSCEQNLNHDAMYWYRQDPGQGLRLIYYSQIVNDFQKGDIAEGYSVSREKKESFPLTVTSAQKNPTAFYLCASSRTAVNSPLHFGNGTRLTVT.

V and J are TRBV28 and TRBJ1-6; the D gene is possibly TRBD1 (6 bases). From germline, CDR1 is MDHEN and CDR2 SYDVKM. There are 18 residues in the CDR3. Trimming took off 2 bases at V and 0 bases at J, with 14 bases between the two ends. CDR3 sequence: CASSLGAGVSSYNSPLHF. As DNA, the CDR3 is TGTGCCAGCAGTTTAGGGGCAGGGGTAAGCTCCTATAATTCACCCCTCCACTTT.

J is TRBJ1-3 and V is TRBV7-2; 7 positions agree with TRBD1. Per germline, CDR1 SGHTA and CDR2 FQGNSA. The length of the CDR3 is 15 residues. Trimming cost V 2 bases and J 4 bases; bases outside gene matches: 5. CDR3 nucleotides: TGTGCCAGCAGCTTACAGGGGGTCGGGGGAAACACCATATATTTT. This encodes CASSLQGVGGNTIYF.

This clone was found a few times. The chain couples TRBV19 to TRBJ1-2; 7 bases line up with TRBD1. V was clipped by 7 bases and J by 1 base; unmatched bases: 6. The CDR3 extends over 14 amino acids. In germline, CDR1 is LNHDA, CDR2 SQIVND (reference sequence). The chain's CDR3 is CASIGTDSNYGYTF. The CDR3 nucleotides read TGTGCCAGTATTGGGACAGACAGTAACTATGGCTACACCTTC.